The rows below give T cell receptor beta chains drawn from one sample of a study of T cells in Graves' hyperthyroidism and ophthalmopathy. TCRdb used MiXCR to reprocess the multiplex PCR reads, holding one entry per CDR3 protein. The top ten hold 32% of the sample, which has 350,000 to 400,000 distinct CDR3 sequences, just under 15% seen once. The specimen sequenced was blood. The receptors shown here come from a woman in her thirties with Graves' hyperthyroidism. Both conserved end residues are part of each CDR3. A D gene is named only where the DNA matches it firmly. Size is omitted from some rows. Given values are once, few, many or a class for expanded clones.

clone_size	v_call	d_call	cdr3_length	j_call	cdr3_nt	cdr3_aa
.	TRBV6-2/TRBV6-3	.	16	TRBJ2-6	TGTGCCAGCAGCCCGGACACAATTCTCGGGGCCAACGTCCTGACTTTC	CASSPDTILGANVLTF
many	TRBV12-3/TRBV12-4	.	15	TRBJ1-5	TGTGCCAGCAGTTTGGGGTTGGGAACTGGCCCACCCCAGCATTTT	CASSLGLGTGPPQHF
.	TRBV20-1	.	14	TRBJ1-2	TGCAGTGCTAGTATTTCAGTAAAACCCAATGGCTACACCTTC	CSASISVKPNGYTF
.	TRBV7-6	TRBD1	16	TRBJ2-7	TGTGCCAGCAGCTTAGATGCGGGACAGGGAGCCTACGAGCAGTACTTC	CASSLDAGQGAYEQYF
few	TRBV10-3	TRBD1	16	TRBJ2-3	TGTGCCATCAGCGACTGGGACAGGGGAGATACAGATACGCAGTATTTT	CAISDWDRGDTDTQYF
.	TRBV5-1	.	14	TRBJ2-5	TGCGCCAGCAGCCCCTGGACAGACCAAGAGACCCAGTACTTC	CASSPWTDQETQYF
.	TRBV30	.	14	TRBJ1-5	TGTGCCTGGAGCGGGGCTTATAGCAATCAGCCCCAGCATTTT	CAWSGAYSNQPQHF
many	TRBV24-1	TRBD1	13	TRBJ2-7	TGTGCCACCCCCGGGACAGGAAACTACGAGCAGTACTTC	CATPGTGNYEQYF
many	TRBV2	.	15	TRBJ2-2	TGTGCCAGCAGCCTTAGTTGGGGGGAGCCAGGGGAGCTGTTTTTT	CASSLSWGEPGELFF
.	TRBV5-6	.	13	TRBJ1-6	TGTGCCAGCAGCACCGGGGACCGATTATCCCTCCACTTT	CASSTGDRLSLHF
.	TRBV10-3	.	13	TRBJ1-2	TGTGCCATCAGTGAGAGGAACTGGGAGGGCTACACCTTC	CAISERNWEGYTF
.	TRBV7-9	.	14	TRBJ2-1	TGTGCCAGCAGCAAAGGGACTGCCTACAATGAGCAGTTCTTC	CASSKGTAYNEQFF
many	TRBV20-1	.	15	TRBJ2-7	TGCAGTGCTAGAGATCCGACTACGCAATCCTACGAGCAGTACTTC	CSARDPTTQSYEQYF
few	TRBV10-1	.	14	TRBJ2-3	TGCGCCAGCAGTGAGAGCGGCTACAGAGATACGCAGTATTTT	CASSESGYRDTQYF
many	TRBV2	TRBD2	15	TRBJ2-1	TGTGCCAGCAGCCAGCGGGAGCTCTCCTACAATGAGCAGTTCTTC	CASSQRELSYNEQFF
many	TRBV27	.	13	TRBJ2-7	TGTGCCAGCAGTCCAATCGGGGGTGGCGAGCAGTACTTC	CASSPIGGGEQYF
.	TRBV15	.	15	TRBJ2-5	TGTGCCACCACTCACGCAACCCACGCCCATGAGACCCAGTACTTC	CATTHATHAHETQYF
many	TRBV28	TRBD2	16	TRBJ2-3	TGTGCCAGCGCTGTTAATAGCGGGAGGCGAAGGGATACGCAGTATTTT	CASAVNSGRRRDTQYF
once	TRBV11-3	.	14	TRBJ1-6	TGTGCCAGCAATATGGGTCCGGGGAATTCACCCCTCCACTTT	CASNMGPGNSPLHF
many	TRBV7-8	.	15	TRBJ2-1	TGTGCCAGCAGCTTAGACGAGAGCTCCTACAATGAGCAGTTCTTC	CASSLDESSYNEQFF
many	TRBV28	TRBD2	12	TRBJ2-3	TGTGCCAGCCTGGGGGGGACAGATACGCAGTATTTT	CASLGGTDTQYF
many	TRBV7-2	.	13	TRBJ2-5	TGTGCCAGCAGCTTATCCAGGGTAGCGACCCAGTACTTC	CASSLSRVATQYF
few	TRBV6-2/TRBV6-3	TRBD1	18	TRBJ2-2	TGTGCCAGCAGTTTCCCGACTACAGGGGCCTACGACACCGGGGAGCTGTTTTTT	CASSFPTTGAYDTGELFF
many	TRBV20-1	.	14	TRBJ2-3	TGCAGTGCGGTAGGGCACATCGCGACAGATACGCAGTATTTT	CSAVGHIATDTQYF
many	TRBV6-1	TRBD2	17	TRBJ2-5	TGTGCCAGCAGTGACCCTGGACTAGCGGTCCGAGGGGAGACCCAGTACTTC	CASSDPGLAVRGETQYF
.	TRBV19	.	15	TRBJ1-3	TGTGCCAGTAGTTTACAGGGATTCCTCGGAAACACCATATATTTT	CASSLQGFLGNTIYF
.	TRBV19	.	13	TRBJ1-1	TGTGCCAGTAACAAACAGGGAAACACTGAAGCTTTCTTT	CASNKQGNTEAFF
.	TRBV9	.	15	TRBJ2-2	TGTGCCAGCAGCGGCGGGCCCGCGAACACCGGGGAGCTGTTTTTT	CASSGGPANTGELFF
many	TRBV9	TRBD2	13	TRBJ2-7	TGTGCCAGCAGCGTAGCGGGAGGGCACGAGCAGTACTTC	CASSVAGGHEQYF
few	TRBV10-3	TRBD1	14	TRBJ1-6	TGTGCCTCCGGACGACAGGGTTCCGCTTCACCCCTCCACTTT	CASGRQGSASPLHF
.	TRBV10-1	.	14	TRBJ2-5	TGCGCCAGCAGCCAGAGCAGGGGTATGGAGACCCAGTACTTC	CASSQSRGMETQYF
many	TRBV24-1	.	14	TRBJ1-2	TGTGCCACCAGTGATTTTACAGCTAACTATGGCTACACCTTC	CATSDFTANYGYTF
many	TRBV3-1	.	17	TRBJ2-3	TGTGCCAGCAGCCAAGCCCATCGTTTTGGCAGCACAGATACGCAGTATTTT	CASSQAHRFGSTDTQYF
many	TRBV28	.	16	TRBJ2-3	TGTGCCAGCAGTTTTCCGGGGAGCCCTCGCACAGATACGCAGTATTTT	CASSFPGSPRTDTQYF
many	TRBV20-1	.	13	TRBJ2-3	TGCAGTGCTGCCGGTCGGGGGAGGAATACGCAGTATTTT	CSAAGRGRNTQYF
many	TRBV3-1	.	13	TRBJ2-7	TGTGCCAGCAGCTCCCGGGGGAGTAGCGAGCAGTACTTC	CASSSRGSSEQYF
.	TRBV25-1	TRBD2	14	TRBJ2-3	TGTGCCAGCAGTGAAGCGGGAGGACCAGATACGCAGTATTTT	CASSEAGGPDTQYF
.	TRBV5-6	TRBD2	16	TRBJ2-5	TGTGCCAGCAGCTTGCCGCCTAGCGGGGGCCAAGAGACCCAGTACTTC	CASSLPPSGGQETQYF
many	TRBV28	TRBD1	15	TRBJ2-7	TGTGCCAGCAGTCCCAGAGGGGGCCCGTCCTACGAGCAGTACTTC	CASSPRGGPSYEQYF
.	TRBV7-9	TRBD2	13	TRBJ2-7	TGTGCCAGCAGCTTAGGGGACTACCACGAGCAGTACTTC	CASSLGDYHEQYF
.	TRBV12-3/TRBV12-4	.	16	TRBJ1-1	TGTGCCAGCCACCCCGTGGGGACATGGGTAGACACTGAAGCTTTCTTT	CASHPVGTWVDTEAFF
.	TRBV19	TRBD1	17	TRBJ1-5	TGTGCCAGTACTACCAGGGGGCGCCGGTATAGCAATCAGCCCCAGCATTTT	CASTTRGRRYSNQPQHF
.	TRBV5-1	.	15	TRBJ2-3	TGCGCCAGCAGCTTGAAGGGTTACCGCACAGATACGCAGTATTTT	CASSLKGYRTDTQYF
.	TRBV20-1	.	15	TRBJ2-1	TGCAGTGCAATAGATTGGCCCTACTCCTACAATGAGCAGTTCTTC	CSAIDWPYSYNEQFF
many	TRBV20-1	.	14	TRBJ2-3	TGCAGTGCCTTAGGCCCCCTAAGAACAGATACGCAGTATTTT	CSALGPLRTDTQYF
.	TRBV4-2	.	15	TRBJ2-7	TGTGCCAGCAGCCCGAACTACGGGGCTACCTACGAGCAGTACTTC	CASSPNYGATYEQYF
few	TRBV27	TRBD1	14	TRBJ2-7	TGTGCCATAGGGGCCGGGACAGGGGGCTACGAGCAGTACTTC	CAIGAGTGGYEQYF
many	TRBV3-1	.	13	TRBJ1-5	TGTGCCAGCAGCCATGAAAACTTTGGAAGGATTCATTTT	CASSHENFGRIHF